These 6 T cell receptor beta chains came from one sample sequenced in a study of blood T cell repertoires in COVID-19 (TCRdb year 2020). Receptors were amplified or captured by the immunoSEQ multiplex PCR assay. Held by TCRdb, this immuneACCESS table contains in-frame sequences only and omits some clones. Under half of the omission traces to an unresolved V gene where checked; the cause of the rest is unknown. This sample is represented by roughly 310,000 clones; 85% to 90% of them were singletons. The ten largest clones add up to less than 3.5% of the sample. The sequenced material came from peripheral blood. The receptors here all came from a woman in her twenties or thirties with COVID-19, enrolled during active disease.

The chain employs TRBV7-9 and TRBJ1-1; TRBD1 might be the D (5 bases). The V gene lost 3 bases and the J gene lost 4 bases, with 9 bases spanning the gap. The CDR3 is 13 amino acids. Looked up from germline, CDR1 is SEHNR and CDR2 is FQNEAQ (reference sequence). The CDR3 is CASSFFGGTEAFF. DNA for the CDR3: TGTGCCAGCAGCTTTTTCGGGGGCACTGAAGCTTTCTTT. The entire variable domain, with the rest obtained from reference TRBV7-9 and TRBJ1-1, is as follows: DTGVSQNPRHKITKRGQNVTFRCDPISEHNRLYWYRQTLGQGPEFLTYFQNEAQLEKSRLLSDRFSAERPKGSFSTLEIQRTEQGDSAMYLCASSFFGGTEAFFGQGTRLTVV.

This chain's CDR3 is CASKPGLAEGGGELFF. In DNA, the CDR3 is TGTGCCAGCAAACCGGGACTAGCGGAGGGGGGCGGGGAGCTGTTTTTT. The genes are TRBV4-2 and TRBJ2-2, with 11 bases fitting TRBD2. The trim removed 7 bases at V and 7 bases at J, leaving 11 bases unmatched. The CDR3 runs to 16 residues. The germline CDR1 and CDR2 sequences are LGHNA and YNFKEQ.

There are a few counts of this clone. CDR3 amino acids: CASSQDLGWSYEKLFF. The CDR3 coding sequence is TGTGCCAGCAGCCAAGATCTAGGATGGTCTTATGAAAAACTGTTTTTT. This chain uses TRBV3-1 (or the pseudogene TRBV3-2) with TRBJ1-4; D call uncertain. The CDR3 sequence is 16 residues long. Germline CDR1 LGHDT, CDR2 YNNKEL (reference sequence). Trimming cost V 0 bases and J 6 bases, with 14 bases left between them.

The chain employs TRBV4-1 and TRBJ1-4; 7 nucleotides match TRBD1. This CDR3 has 14 residues. J gave up 7 bases and V 2 bases, and 4 bases lay outside the gene matches. Germline V gene data show CDR1 as MGHRA and CDR2 as YSYEKL. In nucleotides, the CDR3 is TGCGCCAGCAGCCAATATCAGGGGGGTGAAAAACTGTTTTTT. This translates into CASSQYQGGEKLFF.

This CDR3 is CSAEDRNIQYF. In DNA, the CDR3 is TGCAGTGCTGAGGACAGGAACATTCAGTACTTC. The chain is built from TRBV20-1 and TRBJ2-4; 7 nucleotides match TRBD1. The V gene end was trimmed by 5 bases and the J gene end by 7 bases; junction bases not matched to a gene: 2. CDR1 and CDR2 (germline): DFQATT, SNEGSKA (reference sequence). This CDR3 has 11 residues.

J is TRBJ2-7 and V is TRBV19, with 8 bases lining up with TRBD1. This CDR3 is built from 15 residues. V lost 6 bases to trimming and J lost 2 bases; unmatched junction nucleotides: 9. Germline CDR1 LNHDA, CDR2 SQIVND (reference sequence). CDR3: CASSLGQAVTYEQYF. CDR3 nucleotide sequence: TGTGCCAGTAGCCTGGGACAGGCGGTAACCTACGAGCAGTACTTC.